The next 29 T cell receptor beta chains were all read from a single sample in a study of CD8 T cells in Susac syndrome (dated by TCRdb to between 2018 and 2020). Libraries were built with the immunoSEQ multiplex PCR assay. RNA was extracted using the RNeasy kit, and roughly 0.5 to 1 ug of the RNA was reverse transcribed with random hexamers. The public sequencing data were trimmed at Q25 with fastp and processed into clonotypes with MiXCR by TCRdb, which kept only in-frame beta chains. Under each unique CDR3 protein, matching rows form one entry showing the most common genes and DNA. Across this sample there are about 70,000 distinct CDR3 sequences, with nearly 96% seen only once. 0.1% to 0.12% of the sample is held by the ten biggest clonotypes. Sequenced material: CD4+ T cells from PBMCs. The receptors originated from a human donor with multiple sclerosis.

V is TRBV29-1 and J is TRBJ1-6; 10 nucleotides agree with TRBD1. The CDR3 has 14 residues. Germline loops: CDR1 SQVTM, CDR2 ANQGSEA. The J segment lost 9 bases and the V segment lost 6 bases, leaving 8 bases of the junction unmatched. For the CDR3, the DNA is TGCAGCGTCCGTGACAGGGGGCTAAGTTCACCCCTCCACTTT. It codes for CSVRDRGLSSPLHF. Variable domain in full (rest from reference TRBV29-1 and TRBJ1-6): SAVISQKPSRDICQRGTSLTIQCQVDSQVTMMFWYRQQPGQSLTLIATANQGSEATYESGFVIDKFPISRPNLTFSTLTVSNMSPEDSSIYLCSVRDRGLSSPLHFGNGTRLTVT.

This clonotype was observed a single time. The rearrangement joins TRBV10-3 to TRBJ2-7, with D possibly TRBD2 on 5 matching bases. V gave up 8 bases and J gave up 2 bases, with 13 bases separating them. Germline-derived CDR1 and CDR2 are ENHRY and SYGVKD. CDR3 size: 13 residues. This CDR3 is CAIRPERTYEQYF. DNA for the CDR3: TGTGCCATCCGGCCAGAGCGGACCTACGAGCAGTACTTC.

This clonotype is a singleton in its sample. This chain links TRBV5-6 with TRBJ2-7; tentatively, D is TRBD1 (6 bases). V was shortened by 0 bases and J by 0 bases, with 10 bases between the two germline ends. This CDR3 is built from 15 residues. CDR1 is SGHDT, CDR2 YYEEEE, per germline. In DNA form, the CDR3 reads TGTGCCAGCAGCTTGGGACAGGTCATCTCCTACGAGCAGTACTTC. It encodes CASSLGQVISYEQYF.

The chain has TRBV12-3 or TRBV12-4 and TRBJ1-5; D not resolved. The CDR3 has 13 residues. Between the trimmed V and J ends, which lost 7 bases and 2 bases, there was a span of 9 bases. This chain's CDR3 is CASNRAGNQPQHF. The CDR3 region has the DNA TGTGCCAGCAACCGGGCCGGCAATCAGCCCCAGCATTTT.

This chain uses TRBV20-1 with TRBJ2-5; tentatively, D is TRBD2 (6 bases). V lost 6 bases to trimming and J lost 4 bases, with 12 bases between them. Germline V CDR1 and CDR2: DFQATT, SNEGSKA (reference sequence). The length of the CDR3 is 12 residues. CDR3 loop: CSALGGVETQYF. In nucleotides, the CDR3 is TGCAGTGCCCTGGGAGGTGTAGAGACCCAGTACTTC.

The CDR3 is CASSFSGGTAKQYF. The CDR3 DNA sequence: TGTGCCAGCAGCTTTAGCGGGGGTACCGCCAAGCAGTACTTC. V usage is TRBV11-1 and J usage is TRBJ2-7; TRBD2 matches at 9 bases. CDR1 SGHAT and CDR2 FQDESV come from the germline V gene (reference sequence). After removal of 3 bases from V and 8 bases from J, the junction contained 8 bases not matched to a gene. The CDR3 covers 14 residues.

V and J are TRBV29-1 and TRBJ2-6, with a tentative D call TRBD1 (5 bases). The V end was cut by 3 bases, the J end by 1 base, with 7 bases between. The CDR3 is 14 amino acids. CDR1 is SQVTM and CDR2 is ANQGSEA in the germline V gene. In nucleotides, the CDR3 is TGCAGCGTTGATTCAGGGTCTGGGGCCAACGTCCTGACTTTC. As protein: CSVDSGSGANVLTF. The variable domain in full, with the rest retrieved from reference TRBV29-1 and TRBJ2-6, is SAVISQKPSRDICQRGTSLTIQCQVDSQVTMMFWYRQQPGQSLTLIATANQGSEATYESGFVIDKFPISRPNLTFSTLTVSNMSPEDSSIYLCSVDSGSGANVLTFGAGSRLTVL.

In its sample, this clonotype was seen once. The rearrangement uses TRBV7-9 and TRBJ1-5; unclear D gene. This CDR3 is 14 amino acids long. Trimming left V 5 bases short and J 1 base short, with 9 bases between. Germline lookup yields CDR1 SEHNR and CDR2 FQNEAQ (reference sequence). The CDR3 region has the DNA TGTGCCAGCAGCCGAGGGCCGAGCAATCAGCCCCAGCATTTT. The encoded protein is CASSRGPSNQPQHF. Full variable domain (remainder filled in from reference TRBV7-9 and TRBJ1-5): DTGVSQNPRHKITKRGQNVTFRCDPISEHNRLYWYRQTLGQGPEFLTYFQNEAQLEKSRLLSDRFSAERPKGSFSTLEIQRTEQGDSAMYLCASSRGPSNQPQHFGDGTRLSIL.

Comment on this clonotype: At one boundary the junction diverges from the germline segment, which might be a read error. The chain joins TRBV7-9 to TRBJ1-6; D is possibly TRBD1 (6 bases). This CDR3 contains 14 residues. CDR1 and CDR2 (germline): SEHNR, FQNEAQ (reference sequence). The CDR3 region is CASSYESRGSPLHF. DNA of the CDR3: TGTGCCAGCAGCTACGAAAGCAGGGGTTCACCCCTCCATTTT.

The chain recombines TRBV6-5 with TRBJ1-5; D gene uncertain. This CDR3 comprises 13 residues. Germline V gene sequence: CDR1 MNHEY, CDR2 SVGAGI. Deletions cut 6 bases from V and 3 bases from J, with 9 bases between. The CDR3 nucleotides read TGTGCCAGCAGGAGTCAGCTCAATCAGCCCCAGCATTTT. This translates into CASRSQLNQPQHF.

V usage is TRBV9 and J usage is TRBJ2-3; D ambiguous. CDR3 length: 14 amino acids. Trimming took 1 base from V and 0 from J, leaving 6 bases between them. Germline CDR1 is SGDLS and CDR2 is YYNGEE. The CDR3 loop reads CASSVLLSTDTQYF. CDR3 coding DNA: TGTGCCAGCAGCGTACTATTAAGCACAGATACGCAGTATTTT.

The chain links TRBV7-9 to TRBJ1-4; perhaps TRBD1 as D (6 bases). The CDR3 has 15 amino acids. Trimming removed 4 bases at V and 8 bases at J, with 17 bases between. Germline V lookup: CDR1 SEHNR, CDR2 FQNEAQ (reference sequence). CDR3: CASSSVTGSVEKLFF. For the CDR3, the DNA is TGTGCCAGCAGCTCTGTAACAGGGTCGGTAGAAAAACTGTTTTTT. The whole variable domain, remainder taken from reference TRBV7-9 and TRBJ1-4, is DTGVSQNPRHKITKRGQNVTFRCDPISEHNRLYWYRQTLGQGPEFLTYFQNEAQLEKSRLLSDRFSAERPKGSFSTLEIQRTEQGDSAMYLCASSSVTGSVEKLFFGSGTQLSVL.

The chain recombines TRBV29-1 with TRBJ2-3, with 9 bases matching TRBD2. The trim removed 2 bases at V and 7 bases at J, leaving 13 bases unmatched. The CDR3 has 16 residues. Germline CDR1 SQVTM, CDR2 ANQGSEA. CDR3 sequence (DNA): TGCAGCGTTGAAACCCTCCCTAGCGGGGCTCCCAATACGCAGTATTTT. This gives the protein CSVETLPSGAPNTQYF.

This clonotype was picked up one time. This chain uses TRBV20-1 with TRBJ1-6, with no clear D. The germline gives CDR1 DFQATT, CDR2 SNEGSKA (reference sequence). This CDR3 comprises 13 residues. CDR3 DNA sequence: TGCACCTTCCGCCACGCTGCCCCTTCACCCCTCCACTTT. Translation gives CTFRHAAPSPLHF.

The rearrangement joins TRBV12-3 or TRBV12-4 to TRBJ1-2; 10 bases are shared with TRBD1. The CDR3 runs to 16 residues. V trimming: 2 bases; J trimming: 1 base; junction bases outside the gene matches: 4. The CDR3 bases are TGTGCCAGCAGTTTACCCGGGACAGGGGATAACTATGGCTACACCTTC. Protein product: CASSLPGTGDNYGYTF.

CDR3 region: CSARDMRKKTQYF. The DNA for the CDR3 is TGCAGTGCTAGAGATATGCGAAAGAAGACCCAGTACTTC. V gene TRBV20-1 combines with J gene TRBJ2-5; D unclear. This CDR3 contains 13 residues. Germline V gives CDR1 DFQATT, CDR2 SNEGSKA (reference sequence). V was cut by 0 bases and J by 6 bases, with 11 bases left in between.

The gene calls are TRBV20-1 and TRBJ1-1, with D perhaps TRBD1 (5 bases). Germline V lookup: CDR1 DFQATT, CDR2 SNEGSKA (reference sequence). The CDR3 sequence is 12 residues long. Deletions cut 3 bases from V and 5 bases from J, with 10 bases between. CDR3 region: CSASVGGTEAFF. DNA for the CDR3: TGCAGTGCTAGCGTGGGGGGGACTGAAGCTTTCTTT.

The chain couples TRBV11-2 to TRBJ2-7; 9 bases fit TRBD1. CDR3 length equals 16 residues. CDR1 is SGHAT and CDR2 is FQNNGV in the germline V gene. J was trimmed by 1 base and V by 1 base; bases with no gene match: 5. DNA of the CDR3: TGTGCCAGCAGCTTAGGGGGGACAGGGAGGTCCTACGAGCAGTACTTC. It encodes CASSLGGTGRSYEQYF.

J is TRBJ1-2 and V is TRBV2; possible D gene TRBD1, 6 bases. The V gene lost 4 bases and the J gene lost 1 base, with 10 bases spanning the gap. The CDR3 is 14 amino acids. Looked up from germline, CDR1 is SNHLY and CDR2 is FYNNEI. CDR3 bases: TGTGCCAGCAGTGTCCAGGGGAGTAACTATGGCTACACCTTC. Its protein product is CASSVQGSNYGYTF.

The count of this clonotype is one. V usage is TRBV5-1 and J usage is TRBJ2-7; D gene uncertain. Germline V gene lookup returns CDR1 SGHRS and CDR2 YFSETQ. Trimming stripped 0 bases from V and 0 bases from J, with 10 bases between. There are 15 residues in the CDR3. As DNA, the CDR3 is TGCGCCAGCAGCTTGGTCGGTGCGCTCTCCTACGAGCAGTACTTC. It is translated as CASSLVGALSYEQYF.

The chain has TRBV7-2 and TRBJ2-7; 8 nucleotides line up with TRBD2. V was pared by 3 bases and J by 3 bases, with 7 bases of the junction left unmatched. The CDR3 totals 15 residues. Per germline, CDR1 SGHTA and CDR2 FQGNSA. As DNA, the CDR3 is TGTGCCAGCAGCTTCGGGGGGGCCTCCCACTACGAGCAGTACTTC. Translated: CASSFGGASHYEQYF.

Turning to this clonotype: Mismatch with germline at one junction end may stem from a read error. The chain joins TRBV3-1 to TRBJ2-7; D remains ambiguous. The CDR3 has 14 amino acids. The germline V gene has CDR1 LGHDT and CDR2 YNNKEL (reference sequence). The CDR3 sequence: CASGHLPETYEQYF. The DNA of the CDR3 is TGTGCCAGCGGCCACCTGCCGGAAACCTACGAGCAGTACTTC.

The chain uses TRBV5-1 and TRBJ2-7; TRBD1 matches at 9 bases. Trimming removed 2 bases from V and 4 bases from J; junction bases left unmatched: 4. Germline-derived CDR1 and CDR2 are SGHRS and YFSETQ. The CDR3 has 14 amino acids. CDR3 loop: CASSFGTGSYEQYF. DNA of the CDR3: TGCGCCAGCAGCTTTGGGACAGGGTCGTACGAGCAGTACTTC.

The chain recombines TRBV9 with TRBJ2-1; D is undetermined. This CDR3 is built from 13 residues. Per the germline V gene, CDR1 is SGDLS and CDR2 is YYNGEE. The V end lost 3 bases, the J end lost 4 bases, and 8 bases lay between the germline ends. The CDR3 DNA reads TGTGCCAGCAGCGGTCTCCCGTACAATGAGCAGTTCTTC. It encodes CASSGLPYNEQFF.

The V and J genes are TRBV2 and TRBJ2-1; no definite D call. V lost 4 bases and J lost 5, with 15 bases in between. The length of the CDR3 is 15 residues. CDR1 is SNHLY and CDR2 is FYNNEI in the germline V gene. The CDR3 sequence is CASSVDVGLNNEQFF. CDR3 DNA: TGTGCCAGCAGTGTTGACGTTGGTCTTAACAATGAGCAGTTCTTC. Together with reference TRBV2 and TRBJ2-1, the CDR3 gives the full variable domain: EPEVTQTPSHQVTQMGQEVILRCVPISNHLYFYWYRQILGQKVEFLVSFYNNEISEKSEIFDDQFSVERPDGSNFTLKIRSTKLEDSAMYFCASSVDVGLNNEQFFGPGTRLTVL.

The rearrangement uses TRBV20-1 and TRBJ1-6; tentative D call: TRBD1 (5 bases). Trimming left V 0 bases short and J 4 bases short, with 13 bases between. Germline lookup yields CDR1 DFQATT and CDR2 SNEGSKA (reference sequence). The CDR3 loop spans 16 amino acids. The CDR3 region is CSARDRGGQYNSPLHF. The DNA of the CDR3 is TGCAGTGCTAGAGATAGGGGTGGGCAATATAATTCACCCCTCCACTTT.

V and J are TRBV19 and TRBJ1-2, with D possibly matching TRBD1 (6 bases). The germline V gene encodes CDR1 LNHDA and CDR2 SQIVND (reference sequence). The ends were cut back, 6 bases at V and 5 bases at J, with 13 bases in the middle. The CDR3 spans 13 residues. The CDR3 is CASRSDRQYGYTF. The CDR3 DNA sequence: TGTGCCAGTAGAAGTGACAGGCAGTATGGCTACACCTTC.

The chain couples TRBV12-3 or TRBV12-4 to TRBJ2-5; 8 bases map to TRBD2. The junction had 9 bases not matched to a gene; V was cut back by 1 base and J by 5 bases. The CDR3 consists of 16 residues. The CDR3 DNA reads TGTGCCAGCAGTTTAGGAGGACATCCGGGAGGGGAGACCCAGTACTTC. Protein: CASSLGGHPGGETQYF.

The chain joins TRBV7-8 to TRBJ2-4, with D unclear. The CDR3 has 11 residues. Trimming removed 5 bases from V and 4 bases from J, with 3 bases in between. Per germline, CDR1 SGHVS and CDR2 FQNEAQ. CDR3: CASSHKNIQYF. The CDR3 DNA follows: TGTGCCAGCAGCCATAAAAACATTCAGTACTTC.